The subject of this entry is one T cell receptor (beta chain). No antigen is known for it. The CDR3 loop spans 13 amino acids. V was cut by 2 bases and J by 4 bases, with 6 bases left in between. Germline V gives CDR1 SEHNR, CDR2 FQNEAQ (reference sequence). This entry comes from a study of radiotherapy plus CTLA-4 blockade in lung cancer. Generated by immunoSEQ multiplex PCR, the TCRdb table keeps only in-frame clones and is missing some. The sample shows over 11,000 clones, approximately 87% of them seen only once. General observations from the study: There was expansion of tumor-derived TCR clones in blood after radiotherapy plus ipilimumab.

This receptor was taken from a human donor with non-small cell lung cancer that progressed on radiotherapy plus ipilimumab. Some clones in this sample may be carry-over from other donors' samples. The V gene is TRBV7-9, the J gene TRBJ1-5; D unresolved. The sequencing used peripheral blood, collected from a patient treated with radiotherapy plus ipilimumab. The CDR3 coding sequence is TGTGCCAGCAGCTTACAGGAAAATCAGCCCCAGCATTTT. This encodes CASSLQENQPQHF.